These 30 T cell receptor beta chains originate from one sample sequenced in a study of CD8 T cells in ankylosing spondylitis. TCRdb independently ran MiXCR on the 5' RACE reads; one entry per CDR3 protein. The profile shows some 120,000 distinct CDR3 sequences, about 6.4% of them singletons. Source material: blood, either unsorted or a sorted T cell fraction (not recorded which). These receptors were taken from a male donor with ankylosing spondylitis or in good health (not recorded which).

In this sample, this clonotype turned up many times. This chain joins TRBV29-1 and TRBJ1-2; D uncertain. The CDR3 totals 13 residues. Per germline, CDR1 SQVTM and CDR2 ANQGSEA. Trimming pared 4 bases from V and 1 base from J, leaving 10 bases between. The CDR3 sequence: CSVVWGYNYGYTF. CDR3 sequence (DNA): TGCAGCGTTGTCTGGGGATATAACTATGGCTACACCTTC.

This clonotype was counted at least ten times. The V call is TRBV20-1, the J call TRBJ2-7; 7 nucleotides align to TRBD1. Germline lookup yields CDR1 DFQATT and CDR2 SNEGSKA (reference sequence). The junction had 6 bases not matched to a gene; V was cut back by 4 bases and J by 0 bases. The CDR3 extends over 14 amino acids. The CDR3 here is CSAIRTGSSYEQYF. Written as DNA, the CDR3 is TGCAGTGCTATAAGGACAGGCTCCTCCTACGAGCAGTACTTC.

This clonotype was recorded many times. The rearrangement uses TRBV20-1 and TRBJ1-5; 7 bases align to TRBD1. The V gene end was trimmed by 2 bases and the J gene end by 2 bases; junction bases not matched to a gene: 3. The V gene's germline CDR1 is DFQATT and CDR2 SNEGSKA (reference sequence). The CDR3 is 14 residues long. The CDR3 DNA sequence: TGCAGTGCTAGAAATACAGGGGGCAATCAGCCCCAGCATTTT. Protein product: CSARNTGGNQPQHF.

This clonotype was counted many times. For the CDR3, the DNA is TGCGCCAGCAGCGCGGCGGGGTCCTACGAGCAGTACTTC. Translating gives CASSAAGSYEQYF. This chain connects TRBV5-1 to TRBJ2-7; a possible D gene is TRBD2 (6 bases). The CDR3 runs 13 residues. Germline CDR1 reads SGHRS; CDR2 reads YFSETQ. Trimming cost V 4 bases and J 1 base, with 9 bases left between them.

This clonotype was seen at least ten times. CDR3 bases: TGTGCCATCAGGATGACAGGGGGCGAGGGAGATACGCAGTATTTT. This gives the protein CAIRMTGGEGDTQYF. The rearrangement links TRBV10-3 to TRBJ2-3, with 10 bases lining up with TRBD1. This CDR3 region has 15 residues. Germline V gives CDR1 ENHRY, CDR2 SYGVKD. Trimming removed 6 bases from V and 5 bases from J; junction bases left unmatched: 8.

This clonotype was recorded a few times. This chain links TRBV4-3 with TRBJ2-1, with a possible D match to TRBD2 (5 bases). V was cut by 0 bases and J by 8 bases, with 17 bases left in between. Germline loops: CDR1 LGHNA, CDR2 YSLEER. This CDR3 comprises 16 residues. The CDR3 DNA reads as TGCGCCAGCAGCCAAGAACGCGGGCACCCTATTTATGAGCAGTTCTTC. This encodes CASSQERGHPIYEQFF.

The table lists this clonotype with many counts. The V and J genes are TRBV5-1 and TRBJ2-7, with 7 nucleotides matching TRBD1. The CDR3 is 12 amino acids. Germline CDR1 is SGHRS and CDR2 is YFSETQ. Germline trimming cut 4 bases from V and 12 bases from J; bases unmatched to any gene: 10. CDR3 in amino acids: CASSSTGESPYF. For the CDR3, the DNA is TGCGCCAGCAGCAGCACAGGGGAAAGCCCGTACTTC.

This clonotype was detected ten times or more. The chain joins TRBV12-3 or TRBV12-4 to TRBJ1-2; TRBD1 is a possible D gene (5 bases). The CDR3 runs to 15 residues. Trimming pared 6 bases from V and 3 bases from J, leaving 17 bases between. As DNA, the CDR3 is TGTGCCAGCAGCTCAGAAGAAGGGACCCACTATGGCTACACCTTC. Its protein product is CASSSEEGTHYGYTF.

This clonotype has at least ten counts. The junction and the germline gene differ at one end; a read error may be behind it. CDR3 amino acids: CASSVAYEQFF. DNA for the CDR3: TGTGCCAGCAGCGTAGCATATGAGCAGTTCTTC. V and J are TRBV7-8 and TRBJ2-1, with D hard to call. CDR1 and CDR2 (germline): SGHVS, FQNEAQ. The CDR3 extends over 11 amino acids.

This clonotype was counted at least ten times. J is TRBJ2-1 and V is TRBV20-1; 9 bases line up with TRBD2. Trimming cost V 7 bases and J 4 bases; bases outside gene matches: 11. The length of the CDR3 is 15 residues. Germline CDR1 and CDR2: DFQATT and SNEGSKA (reference sequence). The CDR3 sequence is CSVPVAGVSYNEQFF. CDR3 bases: TGCAGTGTTCCCGTAGCGGGAGTTTCATACAATGAGCAGTTCTTC.

This clonotype came up many times. The rearrangement links TRBV7-2 to TRBJ2-3, with 10 bases matching TRBD2. The germline CDR1 and CDR2 sequences are SGHTA and FQGNSA. The trim removed 4 bases at V and 7 bases at J, leaving 8 bases unmatched. The CDR3 runs 15 residues. The CDR3 DNA follows: TGTGCCAGCAGCTCCCGGGGTAGCGGGGGGAATACGCAGTATTTT. Residues: CASSSRGSGGNTQYF. Full variable domain (remainder filled in from reference TRBV7-2 and TRBJ2-3): GAGVSQSPSNKVTEKGKDVELRCDPISGHTALYWYRQSLGQGLEFLIYFQGNSAPDKSGLPSDRFSAERTGGSVSTLTIQRTQQEDSAVYLCASSSRGSGGNTQYFGPGTRLTVL.

This clonotype was seen many times. This CDR3 is CASSLDGTAHYGYTF. The CDR3 region has the DNA TGTGCCAGCAGCTTAGATGGGACTGCTCACTATGGCTACACCTTC. The chain joins TRBV11-2 to TRBJ1-2; D perhaps matches TRBD1 (5 bases). The CDR3 is made up of 15 amino acids. Germline CDR1 reads SGHAT; CDR2 reads FQNNGV. Trimming shortened V by 0 bases and J by 3 bases, and 11 bases separated the two germline ends.

This clonotype was observed a handful of times. The chain has TRBV7-2 and TRBJ2-2; the match to TRBD2 covers 8 bases. The CDR3 sequence is 15 residues long. Germline assignment: CDR1 SGHTA and CDR2 FQGNSA. V lost 2 bases to trimming and J lost 4 bases; unmatched junction nucleotides: 3. Here the CDR3 DNA reads TGTGCCAGCAGCTTACGCGGGAGGTTCACCGGGGAGCTGTTTTTT. As protein: CASSLRGRFTGELFF.

This clonotype was recorded many times. The rearrangement joins TRBV28 to TRBJ2-1; 10 nucleotides align to TRBD1. Losses at the gene ends were 7 bases for V and 4 bases for J; bases not matched to a gene: 10. Per the germline V gene, CDR1 is MDHEN and CDR2 is SYDVKM. The CDR3 runs 16 residues. The CDR3 region is CASTPTRDRGYNEQFF. The CDR3 nucleotides are TGTGCCAGCACTCCCACCCGGGACAGGGGATACAATGAGCAGTTCTTC.

J is TRBJ1-2 and V is TRBV20-1, with D unresolved. Per germline, CDR1 DFQATT and CDR2 SNEGSKA (reference sequence). The V end was cut by 0 bases, the J end by 4 bases, with 9 bases between. The CDR3 has 13 amino acids. CDR3 sequence: CSARDLGSYGYTF. CDR3 bases: TGCAGTGCTAGAGATCTCGGATCCTATGGCTACACCTTC.

This clonotype turned up a few times. This chain connects TRBV3-1 to TRBJ2-2, with no clear D. The germline V and J ends were trimmed by 0 bases and 6 bases, with 11 bases remaining between them. Germline V gene lookup returns CDR1 LGHDT and CDR2 YNNKEL (reference sequence). The CDR3 runs to 15 residues. The CDR3 loop is CASSQEGSRAGELFF. The DNA of the CDR3 is TGTGCCAGCAGCCAAGAAGGGTCAAGGGCCGGGGAGCTGTTTTTT.

Only a few counts were recorded for this clonotype. The CDR3 DNA reads TGTGCCAGCAGCCAAGAATGGCTTACGGGACAGGGCGGTGGCTACACCTTC. It is translated as CASSQEWLTGQGGGYTF. The gene calls are TRBV3-1 and TRBJ1-2; TRBD1 aligns across 9 bases. J gave up 7 bases and V 0 bases, and 12 bases lay outside the gene matches. The CDR3 covers 17 residues. Germline V gene sequence: CDR1 LGHDT, CDR2 YNNKEL (reference sequence).

This clonotype was observed at least ten times. The gene calls are TRBV4-2 and TRBJ1-1, with D uncertain. The V end was cut by 2 bases, the J end by 5 bases, with 21 bases between. The CDR3 runs to 17 residues. Germline CDR1 reads LGHNA; CDR2 reads YNFKEQ. CDR3 DNA: TGTGCCAGCAGCCAATTGGCTGCGGGAGTTGGCTGGACTGAAGCTTTCTTT. Translating it yields CASSQLAAGVGWTEAFF.

This clonotype was observed at least ten times. The chain uses TRBV15 and TRBJ1-5; no clear D. The CDR3 runs 17 residues. Trimming pared 0 bases from V and 4 bases from J, leaving 16 bases between. CDR1 is LNHNV, CDR2 YYDKDF, per germline (reference sequence). CDR3 nucleotide sequence: TGTGCCACCAGCAGAGACCTCCCCACACAGCTTAATCAGCCCCAGCATTTT. Protein: CATSRDLPTQLNQPQHF. Full variable domain (missing parts from reference TRBV15 and TRBJ1-5): DAMVIQNPRYQVTQFGKPVTLSCSQTLNHNVMYWYQQKSSQAPKLLFHYYDKDFNNEADTPDNFQSRRPNTSFCFLDIRSPGLGDTAMYLCATSRDLPTQLNQPQHFGDGTRLSIL.

This clonotype has ten or more counts. The genes are TRBV5-5 and TRBJ2-3; the D gene is possibly TRBD1 (5 bases). CDR1 is SGHKS and CDR2 is YYEKEE in the germline V gene (reference sequence). Trimming removed 0 bases at V and 4 bases at J, with 12 bases between. The CDR3 sequence is 15 residues long. The CDR3 bases are TGTGCCAGCAGCTTGGCTCCAGGGCGACCAGATACGCAGTATTTT. Its translation: CASSLAPGRPDTQYF. The full variable domain, completed using reference TRBV5-5 and TRBJ2-3, is DAGVTQSPTHLIKTRGQQVTLRCSPISGHKSVSWYQQVLGQGPQFIFQYYEKEERGRGNFPDRFSARQFPNYSSELNVNALLLGDSALYLCASSLAPGRPDTQYFGPGTRLTVL.

This clonotype occurred many times. J is TRBJ2-4 and V is TRBV7-2; D gene unclear. Germline values: CDR1 SGHTA, CDR2 FQGNSA. The CDR3 is made up of 16 amino acids. Trimming removed 1 base from V and 0 bases from J, with 10 bases in between. The CDR3 spells CASSLGQSLAKNIQYF. CDR3 in DNA: TGTGCCAGCAGCTTAGGGCAGAGCCTAGCCAAAAACATTCAGTACTTC. The entire variable domain, with the rest obtained from reference TRBV7-2 and TRBJ2-4, is as follows: GAGVSQSPSNKVTEKGKDVELRCDPISGHTALYWYRQSLGQGLEFLIYFQGNSAPDKSGLPSDRFSAERTGGSVSTLTIQRTQQEDSAVYLCASSLGQSLAKNIQYFGAGTRLSVL.

This clonotype was detected many times. CDR3 coding DNA: TGTGCCAGCAGGAGGGGGAGCTCCTACAATGAGCAGTTCTTC. Its protein product is CASRRGSSYNEQFF. The chain combines TRBV27 with TRBJ2-1, with D maybe TRBD1 (6 bases). V lost 6 bases and J 0 bases, leaving 9 bases between the germline ends. Germline V gene sequence: CDR1 MNHEY, CDR2 SMNVEV (reference sequence). The length of the CDR3 is 14 residues.

This clonotype has ten or more counts. V usage is TRBV20-1 and J usage is TRBJ2-7, with TRBD2 matching over 7 bases. The CDR3 is made up of 13 amino acids. The V gene's germline CDR1 is DFQATT and CDR2 SNEGSKA (reference sequence). V was pared by 4 bases and J by 1 base, with 4 bases of the junction left unmatched. The CDR3 region is CSAISGSSYEQYF. Written as DNA, the CDR3 is TGCAGTGCTATTAGCGGGTCGTCCTACGAGCAGTACTTC.

This clonotype showed up many times. CDR3 residues: CASSLVGSTYEQYF. The CDR3 DNA reads as TGCGCCAGCAGCTTGGTCGGCAGCACCTACGAGCAGTACTTC. The J gene is TRBJ2-7, the V gene TRBV5-1; D is unresolved. V was clipped by 0 bases and J by 2 bases, with 9 bases between them. Germline V gene data show CDR1 as SGHRS and CDR2 as YFSETQ. The CDR3 has 14 amino acids.

At least ten counts were recorded for this clonotype. This chain joins TRBV5-1 and TRBJ2-7; 9 bases line up with TRBD1. The CDR3 extends over 14 amino acids. V was clipped by 1 base and J by 3 bases; unmatched bases: 2. Germline CDR1 and CDR2: SGHRS and YFSETQ. The CDR3 nucleotides are TGCGCCAGCAGCTTGACAGGGGGCATCTACGAGCAGTACTTC. Its translation is CASSLTGGIYEQYF.

The CDR3 DNA reads as TGTGCCATCAGTGAGGAGGTAGCGGGAGCTGAGACCCAGTACTTC. Protein product: CAISEEVAGAETQYF. The V gene is TRBV10-3, the J gene TRBJ2-5; TRBD2 matches 9 bases. The CDR3 has 15 amino acids. J lost 5 bases, V lost 2 bases, and 6 bases had no gene match. The germline gives CDR1 ENHRY, CDR2 SYGVKD.

This clonotype was seen repeatedly, ten times or more. V gene TRBV5-1 combines with J gene TRBJ1-4; 10 nucleotides match TRBD1. Trimming took 3 bases from V and 8 from J; bases not matched to a gene: 4. Per the germline V gene, CDR1 is SGHRS and CDR2 is YFSETQ. This CDR3 has 14 residues. The CDR3 here is CASSYRDRGEKLFF. The CDR3 nucleotides are TGCGCCAGCAGCTACCGGGACAGGGGAGAAAAACTGTTTTTT. The full variable domain, with the rest looked up from reference TRBV5-1 and TRBJ1-4, is KAGVTQTPRYLIKTRGQQVTLSCSPISGHRSVSWYQQTPGQGLQFLFEYFSETQRNKGNFPGRFSGRQFSNSRSEMNVSTLELGDSALYLCASSYRDRGEKLFFGSGTQLSVL.

This clonotype was seen repeatedly, ten times or more. This sequence joins TRBV30 and TRBJ2-7; D not certain. V lost 2 bases and J 9 bases, leaving 14 bases between the germline ends. The CDR3 extends over 12 amino acids. The germline V gene encodes CDR1 GTSNPN and CDR2 SVGIG (reference sequence). CDR3 nucleotides: TGTGCCTGGAGTCGATCCAGTTTTAGGCAGTACTTC. Its protein is CAWSRSSFRQYF.

This clonotype was counted at least ten times. The chain recombines TRBV28 with TRBJ1-5, with D perhaps TRBD1 (6 bases). In germline, CDR1 is MDHEN, CDR2 SYDVKM. This CDR3 spans 11 amino acids. V was trimmed by 2 bases and J by 14 bases, leaving 10 bases between them. The CDR3: CASSLSRGKHF. The CDR3 DNA is TGTGCCAGCAGTTTAAGCAGGGGAAAGCATTTT.

This clonotype was counted many times. The J gene is TRBJ2-7, the V gene TRBV9, with TRBD2 as a possible D gene (5 bases). The CDR3 runs 16 residues. Germline loops: CDR1 SGDLS, CDR2 YYNGEE. V was cut by 0 bases and J by 4 bases, with 17 bases left in between. The CDR3 nucleotides are TGTGCCAGCAGCGTAGAATTCTCGGGGAGTGTGTACGAGCAGTACTTC. It yields the protein CASSVEFSGSVYEQYF.